The 30 T cell receptor beta chains listed next were all sequenced from one sample in a study of TIL therapy for anti-PD-1-resistant metastatic lung cancer. Described time point: pre-treatment sample, taken before nivolumab and TIL therapy. The immunoSEQ assay was v3. The protocol was immunoSEQ multiplex PCR, while the TCRdb copy is restricted to in-frame clones and leaves out a portion. The table lists tens of thousands of clones, approximately 86% of them singletons. Sequences were derived from blood, sampled at baseline. These TCRs come from a person aged 25 to 85 with non-small cell lung cancer.

V is TRBV6-6 and J is TRBJ2-3, with TRBD1 matching over 12 bases. Germline CDR1 and CDR2: MNHNY and SVGAGI (reference sequence). After removal of 6 bases from V and 8 bases from J, the junction contained 9 bases not matched to a gene. The CDR3 totals 15 residues. Here the CDR3 reads CASSPRDRGPGTQYF. As DNA, the CDR3 is TGTGCCAGCAGCCCCCGGGACAGGGGGCCGGGTACGCAGTATTTT.

This chain uses TRBV27 with TRBJ2-1, with D unresolved. The CDR3 has 16 amino acids. The germline CDR1 and CDR2 sequences are MNHEY and SMNVEV (reference sequence). With 0 bases removed from V and 7 bases from J, the gap between germline ends came to 16 bases. The CDR3 reads CASSLSWAFRSNEQFF. The CDR3 coding sequence is TGTGCCAGCAGTTTATCCTGGGCGTTTCGGTCAAATGAGCAGTTCTTC.

The gene calls are TRBV7-8 and TRBJ1-3; D remains ambiguous. Trimming removed 2 bases at V and 4 bases at J, with 9 bases between. CDR1 is SGHVS, CDR2 FQNEAQ, per germline. The CDR3 sequence is 14 residues long. CDR3 in amino acids: CASSLSLSGNTIYF. CDR3 DNA sequence: TGTGCCAGCAGCTTAAGCTTATCCGGAAACACCATATATTTT.

The V gene is TRBV28, the J gene TRBJ1-4, with D possibly being TRBD1 (6 bases). Germline assignment: CDR1 MDHEN and CDR2 SYDVKM. The CDR3 covers 12 residues. V dropped 10 bases and J dropped 8 bases, with 14 bases sitting between them. The CDR3 DNA reads TGTGCCACCGTGGGGGCAGAGGAAAAACTGTTTTTT. Residues: CATVGAEEKLFF.

Note on this clone: Other DNA sequences of this sample code for an identical CDR3. The CDR3 loop is CASSLGTANTGELFF. CDR3 nucleotide sequence: TGCGCCAGCAGCTTGGGGACAGCGAACACCGGGGAGCTGTTTTTT. V gene TRBV5-1 combines with J gene TRBJ2-2, with D maybe TRBD1 (6 bases). Germline CDR1 is SGHRS and CDR2 is YFSETQ. This CDR3 is 15 amino acids long. Deletions cut 0 bases from V and 0 bases from J, with 6 bases between. The full variable domain, with the rest looked up from reference TRBV5-1 and TRBJ2-2, is KAGVTQTPRYLIKTRGQQVTLSCSPISGHRSVSWYQQTPGQGLQFLFEYFSETQRNKGNFPGRFSGRQFSNSRSEMNVSTLELGDSALYLCASSLGTANTGELFFGEGSRLTVL.

The chain is built from TRBV7-9 and TRBJ1-3; D unclear. Germline V gene lookup returns CDR1 SEHNR and CDR2 FQNEAQ (reference sequence). Trimming shortened V by 4 bases and J by 0 bases, and 10 bases separated the two germline ends. The CDR3 runs to 15 residues. The CDR3 reads CASSSPAYSGNTIYF. CDR3 nucleotides: TGTGCCAGCAGCTCCCCAGCGTACTCTGGAAACACCATATATTTT.

The chain is built from TRBV2 and TRBJ2-7; 7 nucleotides agree with TRBD1. The CDR3 covers 13 residues. Germline lookup yields CDR1 SNHLY and CDR2 FYNNEI. Trimming removed 6 bases from V and 3 bases from J; junction bases left unmatched: 5. The DNA for the CDR3 is TGTGCCAGCAGCCGGGACAGCTACTACGAGCAGTACTTC. Translated: CASSRDSYYEQYF. The full variable domain, in which reference TRBV2 and TRBJ2-7 provide the parts outside the CDR3, is EPEVTQTPSHQVTQMGQEVILRCVPISNHLYFYWYRQILGQKVEFLVSFYNNEISEKSEIFDDQFSVERPDGSNFTLKIRSTKLEDSAMYFCASSRDSYYEQYFGPGTRLTVT.

This clone was counted only a few times. The chain uses TRBV11-2 and TRBJ1-5; possible D gene TRBD1, 5 bases. The CDR3 consists of 17 residues. V was clipped by 5 bases and J by 5 bases, with 22 bases between them. Germline values: CDR1 SGHAT, CDR2 FQNNGV. In DNA, the CDR3 is TGTGCCAGCAGCCCCCGAGGGCCCGCGGGGGAGGATCAGCCCCAGCATTTT. This translates into CASSPRGPAGEDQPQHF.

This clone is a singleton in its sample. The rearrangement joins TRBV7-9 to TRBJ2-7; D gene ambiguous. Germline-derived CDR1 and CDR2 are SEHNR and FQNEAQ (reference sequence). This CDR3 spans 11 amino acids. Trimming removed 0 bases from V and 7 bases from J, with 4 bases in between. The DNA of the CDR3 is TGTGCCAGCAGCTTAGCCGGAGAGCAGTACTTC. Protein product: CASSLAGEQYF.

This clone was picked up a small number of times. This sequence joins TRBV15 and TRBJ1-5, with TRBD1 as a possible D gene (5 bases). The CDR3 loop spans 15 amino acids. Germline V gene sequence: CDR1 LNHNV, CDR2 YYDKDF (reference sequence). Between the trimmed V and J ends, which lost 0 bases and 7 bases, there was a span of 13 bases. CDR3 DNA sequence: TGTGCCACCAGCAGAGATTATGGGGGGGACCAGCCCCAGCATTTT. Translating gives CATSRDYGGDQPQHF.

In this sample, this clone turned up a few times. The CDR3 DNA is TGTGCCAGCAGCTGGACAGGGTCCCAAGAGACCCAGTACTTC. Its translation is CASSWTGSQETQYF. V is TRBV5-4 and J is TRBJ2-5, with 8 bases fitting TRBD1. After removal of 3 bases from V and 1 base from J, the junction contained 2 bases not matched to a gene. CDR1 and CDR2 from the germline V gene are SGHNT and YYREEE (reference sequence). This CDR3 has 14 residues.

This chain joins TRBV18 and TRBJ1-2; D gene uncertain. Trimming removed 8 bases at V and 4 bases at J, with 14 bases between. CDR3 size: 13 residues. Germline CDR1 KGHSH, CDR2 LQKENI. The DNA of the CDR3 is TGTGCCAGCCAAGAGGGTCAGCTCTATGGCTACACCTTC. Protein product: CASQEGQLYGYTF.

The chain is built from TRBV4-3 and TRBJ2-7; D is possibly TRBD1 (6 bases). Germline V lookup: CDR1 LGHNA, CDR2 YSLEER. The CDR3 runs to 13 residues. The V end was cut by 4 bases, the J end by 3 bases, with 10 bases between. The chain's CDR3 is CASSRGQNYEQYF. CDR3 nucleotide sequence: TGCGCCAGCAGCCGCGGACAGAACTACGAGCAGTACTTC.

The V gene is TRBV5-8, the J gene TRBJ2-1; 9 bases are a match to TRBD2. Germline lookup yields CDR1 SGHTS and CDR2 YDEGEE. With V trimmed by 3 bases and J by 7 bases, 5 bases remained unmatched. The CDR3 extends over 14 amino acids. The CDR3 loop is CASSSTAGGNEQFF. As DNA, the CDR3 is TGTGCCAGCAGCTCAACTGCGGGGGGGAATGAGCAGTTCTTC.

The rearrangement joins TRBV28 to TRBJ2-3; 11 bases are a match to TRBD2. After removal of 6 bases from V and 1 base from J, the junction contained 0 bases not matched to a gene. Germline assignment: CDR1 MDHEN and CDR2 SYDVKM. The CDR3 sequence is 14 residues long. This CDR3 is CASRLAGGTDTQYF. The CDR3 bases are TGTGCCAGCAGACTAGCGGGGGGCACAGATACGCAGTATTTT.

J is TRBJ2-7 and V is TRBV6-2 or TRBV6-3; 7 bases are a match to TRBD2. The CDR3 runs to 17 residues. Germline values: CDR1 MNHEY, CDR2 SVGEGT. V lost 5 bases and J lost 4; bases outside the gene matches: 17. The CDR3 region is CASSAPYGGYNLYEQYF. The CDR3 DNA reads as TGTGCCAGCAGTGCGCCTTACGGGGGGTACAACCTGTACGAGCAGTACTTC.

The CDR3 sequence: CASSYDEADTQYF. The CDR3 region has the DNA TGCGCCAGCAGCTATGATGAAGCAGATACGCAGTATTTT. The chain couples TRBV5-1 to TRBJ2-3; no clear D. The V gene's germline CDR1 is SGHRS and CDR2 YFSETQ. This CDR3 is built from 13 residues. Deletions cut 3 bases from V and 4 bases from J, with 9 bases between.

The V gene is TRBV11-2, the J gene TRBJ2-7, with TRBD1 identical over 11 bases. Germline CDR1 reads SGHAT; CDR2 reads FQNNGV. V dropped 3 bases and J dropped 2; count of bases not matched to a gene: 6. The CDR3 has 16 amino acids. The CDR3 here is CASSFAPGQGAYEQYF. The CDR3 DNA follows: TGTGCCAGCAGCTTTGCCCCGGGACAGGGGGCCTACGAGCAGTACTTC.

The chain carries TRBV19 and TRBJ1-5, with 7 bases that match TRBD1. CDR3 length: 15 residues. In germline, CDR1 is LNHDA, CDR2 SQIVND (reference sequence). V lost 5 bases to trimming and J lost 6 bases; unmatched junction nucleotides: 10. The CDR3 coding sequence is TGTGCCAGTAGTCTCGGGACAGCCGGGAGTCAGCCCCAGCATTTT. It specifies CASSLGTAGSQPQHF.

This chain links TRBV7-2 with TRBJ1-4, with 8 bases fitting TRBD1. Germline V lookup: CDR1 SGHTA, CDR2 FQGNSA. CDR3 size: 14 residues. The V segment lost 5 bases and the J segment 4 bases; nucleotides outside the gene matches: 3. The chain's CDR3 is CASSRDRFNEKLFF. The CDR3 DNA follows: TGTGCCAGCAGCCGGGACAGGTTTAATGAAAAACTGTTTTTT.

The J gene is TRBJ2-1, the V gene TRBV19; 10 bases fit TRBD2. The J segment lost 0 bases and the V segment lost 10 bases, leaving 6 bases of the junction unmatched. The CDR3 contains 15 residues. Germline CDR1 LNHDA, CDR2 SQIVND (reference sequence). Written as DNA, the CDR3 is TGTGCCACGACCCTAGCGGGAGACTCCTACAATGAGCAGTTCTTC. Translated, it gives CATTLAGDSYNEQFF.

This chain links TRBV7-9 with TRBJ2-3, with D perhaps matching TRBD1 or TRBD2 (6 bases each). V was trimmed by 6 bases and J by 3 bases, leaving 16 bases between them. Germline V lookup: CDR1 SEHNR, CDR2 FQNEAQ (reference sequence). The CDR3 loop spans 15 amino acids. CDR3 residues: CASRPRGGITDTQYF. The CDR3 bases are TGTGCCAGCAGACCGCGAGGGGGGATTACAGATACGCAGTATTTT.

The chain joins TRBV5-1 to TRBJ2-7, with 8 bases fitting TRBD1. Trimming took 2 bases from V and 5 from J; bases not matched to a gene: 9. Germline assignment: CDR1 SGHRS and CDR2 YFSETQ. The CDR3 has 15 amino acids. The CDR3 nucleotides are TGCGCCAGCAGCTTATGGCAGGGGGCTGGCCACGAGCAGTACTTC. It encodes CASSLWQGAGHEQYF.

This chain joins TRBV25-1 and TRBJ2-7; TRBD2 aligns across 7 bases. This CDR3 contains 14 residues. The V gene end was trimmed by 2 bases and the J gene end by 3 bases; junction bases not matched to a gene: 4. Germline CDR1 is MGHDK and CDR2 is SYGVNS. The CDR3 bases are TGTGCCAGCAGTGAAGGGACGGGGGGCTACGAGCAGTACTTC. As protein: CASSEGTGGYEQYF.

V is TRBV6-5 and J is TRBJ2-2; 8 bases agree with TRBD1. Germline V CDR1 and CDR2: MNHEY, SVGAGI. CDR3 length equals 13 residues. V dropped 7 bases and J dropped 6; count of bases not matched to a gene: 4. This CDR3 reads CASTDRGPGELFF. The CDR3 region has the DNA TGTGCCAGCACCGACAGGGGTCCCGGGGAGCTGTTTTTT.

CDR3 sequence: CASSSRTSWDYEQYF. The DNA of the CDR3 is TGTGCCAGCAGTTCTAGGACTAGCTGGGACTACGAGCAGTACTTC. V is TRBV28 and J is TRBJ2-7, with 8 bases matching TRBD2. The CDR3 covers 15 residues. Germline CDR1 and CDR2: MDHEN and SYDVKM. The junction had 8 bases not matched to a gene; V was cut back by 4 bases and J by 3 bases.

The genes are TRBV19 and TRBJ2-3; 12 bases are a match to TRBD2. The CDR3 extends over 16 amino acids. Unmatched junction bases numbered 2, after V lost 3 bases and J lost 1 base. Germline CDR1 and CDR2: LNHDA and SQIVND (reference sequence). The CDR3 here is CASSIRLAGGTDTQYF. CDR3 coding DNA: TGTGCCAGTAGTATCCGACTAGCGGGAGGCACAGATACGCAGTATTTT.

As for this clone: At one end, the junction sequence differs from germline, possibly due to a read error. V gene TRBV9 combines with J gene TRBJ1-6; a possible D gene is TRBD1 (6 bases). The length of the CDR3 is 15 residues. Germline CDR1 reads SGDLS; CDR2 reads YYNGEE. CDR3 DNA sequence: TGTGCCAGCAGTGTAGGGGGACGGGCGAATTCACCCCTCCACTTT. It is translated as CASSVGGRANSPLHF.

The sample holds one count of this clone. The rearrangement uses TRBV19 and TRBJ2-7, with 8 bases matching TRBD1. The CDR3 length is 16 residues. V was pared by 5 bases and J by 6 bases, with 15 bases of the junction left unmatched. Germline values: CDR1 LNHDA, CDR2 SQIVND (reference sequence). The CDR3 DNA reads as TGTGCCAGTAGTCGCGGAGCAGGGGGCCTCCCGCTCGAGCAGTACTTC. Translating gives CASSRGAGGLPLEQYF. The full variable domain, completed using reference TRBV19 and TRBJ2-7, is DGGITQSPKYLFRKEGQNVTLSCEQNLNHDAMYWYRQDPGQGLRLIYYSQIVNDFQKGDIAEGYSVSREKKESFPLTVTSAQKNPTAFYLCASSRGAGGLPLEQYFGPGTRLTVT.

The chain joins TRBV2 to TRBJ1-2; D remains unclear. The CDR3 runs 14 residues. The germline gives CDR1 SNHLY, CDR2 FYNNEI. The V gene lost 5 bases and the J gene lost 5 bases, with 15 bases spanning the gap. This chain's CDR3 is CASSQTSGQYGYTF. CDR3 nucleotide sequence: TGTGCCAGCAGTCAAACGTCCGGGCAGTATGGCTACACCTTC.